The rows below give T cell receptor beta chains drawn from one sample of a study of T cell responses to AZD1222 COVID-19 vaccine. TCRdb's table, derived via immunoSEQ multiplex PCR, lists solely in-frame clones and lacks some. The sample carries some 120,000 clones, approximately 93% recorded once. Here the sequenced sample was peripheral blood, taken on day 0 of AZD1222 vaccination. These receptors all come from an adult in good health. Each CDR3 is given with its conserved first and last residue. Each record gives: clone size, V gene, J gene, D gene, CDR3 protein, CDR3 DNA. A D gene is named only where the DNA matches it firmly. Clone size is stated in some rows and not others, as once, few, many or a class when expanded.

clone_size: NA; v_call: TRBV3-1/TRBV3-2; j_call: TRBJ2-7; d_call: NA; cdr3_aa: CASSLGDYEQYF; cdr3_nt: TGTGCCAGCAGCCTGGGAGACTACGAGCAGTACTTC
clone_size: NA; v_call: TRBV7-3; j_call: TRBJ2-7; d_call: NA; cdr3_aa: CASSLSRGARYEQYF; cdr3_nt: TGTGCCAGCAGCTTAAGCAGGGGGGCGCGTTACGAGCAGTACTTC
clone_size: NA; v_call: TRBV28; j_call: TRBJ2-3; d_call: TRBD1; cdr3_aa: CASSFDRGQLVSDTQYF; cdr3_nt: TGTGCCAGCAGTTTCGACAGGGGGCAACTTGTGTCAGATACGCAGTATTTT
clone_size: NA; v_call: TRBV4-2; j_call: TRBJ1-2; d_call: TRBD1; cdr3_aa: CASSQEDRSHYGYTF; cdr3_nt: TGTGCCAGCAGCCAAGAGGACAGGAGCCACTATGGCTACACCTTC
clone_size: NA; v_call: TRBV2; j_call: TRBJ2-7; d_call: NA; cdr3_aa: CASSVYPGLFYEQYF; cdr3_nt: TGTGCCAGCAGTGTTTATCCGGGGCTCTTCTACGAGCAGTACTTC
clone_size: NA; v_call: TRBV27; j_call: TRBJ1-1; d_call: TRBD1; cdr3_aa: CASRGQGDLTEAFF; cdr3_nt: TGTGCCAGCAGGGGACAGGGTGATTTAACTGAAGCTTTCTTT
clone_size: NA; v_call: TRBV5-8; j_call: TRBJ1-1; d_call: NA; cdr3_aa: CASSLVFGNTEAFF; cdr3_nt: TGTGCCAGCAGCTTGGTATTCGGGAACACTGAAGCTTTCTTT
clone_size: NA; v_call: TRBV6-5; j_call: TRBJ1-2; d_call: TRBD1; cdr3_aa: CATLRETGPDGYTF; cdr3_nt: TGTGCCACGCTTAGGGAGACAGGGCCGGATGGCTACACCTTC
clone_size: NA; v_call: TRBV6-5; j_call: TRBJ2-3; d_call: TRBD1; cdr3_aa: CASRTTGWTDTQYF; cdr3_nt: TGTGCCAGCCGGACGACAGGGTGGACAGATACGCAGTATTTT
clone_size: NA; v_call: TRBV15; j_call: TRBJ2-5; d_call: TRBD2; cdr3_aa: CATSLFGGGRDQETQYF; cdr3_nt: TGTGCCACCAGCCTCTTCGGGGGAGGGAGGGACCAAGAGACCCAGTACTTC
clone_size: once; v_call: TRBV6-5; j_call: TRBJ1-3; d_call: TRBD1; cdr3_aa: CASSGTGTGNTIYF; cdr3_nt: TGTGCCAGCAGCGGGACAGGGACGGGAAACACCATATATTTT
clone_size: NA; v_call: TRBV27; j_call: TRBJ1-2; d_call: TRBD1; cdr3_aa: CASRPQGEPFYGYTF; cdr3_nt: TGTGCCAGCAGGCCACAGGGGGAACCTTTCTATGGCTACACCTTC
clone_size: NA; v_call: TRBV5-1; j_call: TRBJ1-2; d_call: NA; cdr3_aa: CASSLGTLGGGYTF; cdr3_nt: TGCGCCAGCAGCTTAGGAACCCTCGGAGGTGGCTACACCTTC
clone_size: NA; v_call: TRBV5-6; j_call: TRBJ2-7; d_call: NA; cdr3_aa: CASSFGTNYEQYF; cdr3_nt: TGTGCCAGCAGCTTCGGGACAAACTACGAGCAGTACTTC
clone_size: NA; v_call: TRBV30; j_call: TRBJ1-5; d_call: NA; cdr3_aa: CAWSVGVSSNQPQHF; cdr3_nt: TGTGCCTGGAGTGTAGGGGTCTCTAGCAATCAGCCCCAGCATTTT
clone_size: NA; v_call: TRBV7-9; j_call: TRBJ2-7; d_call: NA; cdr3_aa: CASSPDRETEYEQYF; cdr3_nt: TGTGCCAGCAGCCCAGACCGGGAGACCGAATACGAGCAGTACTTC
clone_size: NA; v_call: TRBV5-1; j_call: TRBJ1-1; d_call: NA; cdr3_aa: CASSRGPTGLGTEAFF; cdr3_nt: TGCGCCAGCAGCAGAGGACCCACGGGGCTGGGCACTGAAGCTTTCTTT
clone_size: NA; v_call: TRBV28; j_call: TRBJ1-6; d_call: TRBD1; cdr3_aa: CASSPPTGGNSPLHF; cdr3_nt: TGTGCCAGCAGTCCCCCGACAGGGGGAAATTCACCCCTCCACTTT
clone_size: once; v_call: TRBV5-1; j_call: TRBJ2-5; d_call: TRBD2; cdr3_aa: CASRGGLAGPETQYF; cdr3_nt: TGCGCCAGCAGGGGAGGACTAGCGGGACCTGAGACCCAGTACTTC
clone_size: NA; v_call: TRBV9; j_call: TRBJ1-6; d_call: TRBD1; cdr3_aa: CASSVSISTGDNSPLHF; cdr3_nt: TGTGCCAGCAGCGTATCTATCTCTACAGGGGATAATTCACCCCTCCACTTT
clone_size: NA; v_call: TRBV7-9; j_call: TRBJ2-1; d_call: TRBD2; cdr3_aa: CASSPSGTSGSVEQFF; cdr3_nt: TGTGCCAGCAGCCCATCCGGGACTAGCGGGAGCGTTGAGCAGTTCTTC
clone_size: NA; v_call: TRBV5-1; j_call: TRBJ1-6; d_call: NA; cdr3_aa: CASSSTTSGIPGYNSPLHF; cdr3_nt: TGCGCCAGCAGCTCGACCACTTCGGGCATACCGGGTTATAATTCACCCCTCCACTTT
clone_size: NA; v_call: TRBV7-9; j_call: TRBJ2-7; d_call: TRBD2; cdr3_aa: CASSGSLKEQYF; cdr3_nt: TGTGCCAGTAGCGGGTCCCTTAAGGAGCAGTACTTC
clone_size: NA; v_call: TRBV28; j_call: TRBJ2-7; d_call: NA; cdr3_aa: CASQAPGLESYEQYF; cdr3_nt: TGTGCCAGCCAAGCTCCGGGACTTGAGTCCTACGAGCAGTACTTC